These 6 T cell receptor beta chains were all obtained from the same sample, sequenced in a study of shared clonotypes between healthy human individuals. Clones were read by immunoSEQ multiplex PCR, and TCRdb kept only the in-frame ones, dropping some. The profile covers some 490,000 clones, with around 73% appearing a single time and 12% taken by the ten largest. The sequencing input was PBMCs. All receptors come from a woman aged 40 to 50 in good health. Some clones in this sample may be carry-over from other donors' samples.

The CDR3 nucleotides are TGCGCCAGCAGCCAAGAGGGACTAGCTCGTCGAGAGACCCAGTACTTC. Translation: CASSQEGLARRETQYF. The V gene is TRBV4-1, the J gene TRBJ2-5; 9 bases align to TRBD2. The CDR3 is 16 amino acids. Germline V gives CDR1 MGHRA, CDR2 YSYEKL. Germline trimming cut 0 bases from V and 4 bases from J; bases unmatched to any gene: 6.

The chain carries TRBV5-1 and TRBJ1-2, with TRBD1 as a possible D gene (5 bases). The germline V and J ends were trimmed by 4 bases and 2 bases, with 18 bases remaining between them. The CDR3 covers 16 residues. Germline CDR1 is SGHRS and CDR2 is YFSETQ. CDR3 sequence reads: CASSRSQGTHNYGYTF. DNA for the CDR3: TGCGCCAGCAGCCGATCGCAGGGAACTCACAACTATGGCTACACCTTC.

This clone was seen once. The CDR3 here is CASSFGLAGGPPETQYF. CDR3 nucleotides: TGTGCCAGCAGCTTCGGACTAGCGGGAGGGCCACCAGAGACCCAGTACTTC. The chain is built from TRBV11-3 and TRBJ2-5; TRBD2 matches at 15 bases. CDR1 SGHNT and CDR2 YENEEA come from the germline V gene. V shed 3 bases and J 4 bases; nucleotides not matched to a gene: 6. The CDR3 is 17 residues long.

The chain couples TRBV28 to TRBJ2-3; 13 bases fit TRBD2. The germline V gene encodes CDR1 MDHEN and CDR2 SYDVKM. CDR3 length equals 18 residues. After removal of 5 bases from V and 0 bases from J, the junction contained 8 bases not matched to a gene. The CDR3 loop reads CASSLTGTSGTSTDTQYF. As DNA, the CDR3 is TGTGCCAGCAGTCTCACCGGGACTAGCGGGACAAGCACAGATACGCAGTATTTT.

On this clone itself: A junction boundary mismatches the germline segment, possibly from a read error. J is TRBJ2-1 and V is TRBV7-3, with D possibly being TRBD2 (5 bases). This CDR3 contains 14 residues. CDR1 is SGHTA, CDR2 FQGTGA, per germline. The CDR3 DNA reads TGTGCCAGCAGCATAACTAGGGTTAACAATGAGCAGTTCTTC. Translating gives CASSITRVNNEQFF.

This sequence joins TRBV18 and TRBJ2-1; 8 nucleotides align to TRBD2. The CDR3 is 15 residues long. The V gene's germline CDR1 is KGHSH and CDR2 LQKENI. The V and J ends lost 2 bases and 10 bases, in that order; junction bases with no gene match: 10. The CDR3 nucleotides are TGTGCCAGCTCACCAGTCCGGGAGGGCCTAGGGGAGCAGTTCTTC. This gives the protein CASSPVREGLGEQFF.